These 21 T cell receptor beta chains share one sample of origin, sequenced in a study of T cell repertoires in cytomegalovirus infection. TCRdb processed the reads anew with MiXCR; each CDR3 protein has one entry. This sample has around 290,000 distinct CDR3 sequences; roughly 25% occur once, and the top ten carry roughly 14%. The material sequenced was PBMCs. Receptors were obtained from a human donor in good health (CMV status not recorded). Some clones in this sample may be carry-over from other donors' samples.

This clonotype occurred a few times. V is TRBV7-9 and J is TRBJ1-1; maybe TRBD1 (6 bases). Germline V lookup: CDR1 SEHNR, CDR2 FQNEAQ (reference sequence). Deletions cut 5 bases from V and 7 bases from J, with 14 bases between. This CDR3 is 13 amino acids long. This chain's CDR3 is CASSLRQESEAFF. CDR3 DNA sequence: TGTGCCAGCAGCCTCCGACAGGAAAGTGAAGCTTTCTTT.

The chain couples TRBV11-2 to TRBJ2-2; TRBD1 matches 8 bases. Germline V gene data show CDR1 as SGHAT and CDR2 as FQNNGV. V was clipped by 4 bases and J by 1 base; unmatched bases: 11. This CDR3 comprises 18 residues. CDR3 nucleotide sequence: TGTGCCAGCAGCTCAGCTCACCAGGGACAGGTGAACACCGGGGAGCTGTTTTTT. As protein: CASSSAHQGQVNTGELFF.

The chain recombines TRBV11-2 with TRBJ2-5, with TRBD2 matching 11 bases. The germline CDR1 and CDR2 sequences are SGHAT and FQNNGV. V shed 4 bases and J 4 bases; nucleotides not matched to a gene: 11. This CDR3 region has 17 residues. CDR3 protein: CASSSSPSGGPVETQYF. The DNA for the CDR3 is TGTGCCAGCAGCTCCAGCCCTAGCGGGGGGCCAGTAGAGACCCAGTACTTC.

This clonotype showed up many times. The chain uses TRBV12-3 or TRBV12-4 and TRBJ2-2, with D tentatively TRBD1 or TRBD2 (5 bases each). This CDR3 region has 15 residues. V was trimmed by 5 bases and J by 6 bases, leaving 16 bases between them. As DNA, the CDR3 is TGTGCCAGCAGTCCCCGGGGCAGGGAATCCGGGGAGCTGTTTTTT. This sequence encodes CASSPRGRESGELFF.

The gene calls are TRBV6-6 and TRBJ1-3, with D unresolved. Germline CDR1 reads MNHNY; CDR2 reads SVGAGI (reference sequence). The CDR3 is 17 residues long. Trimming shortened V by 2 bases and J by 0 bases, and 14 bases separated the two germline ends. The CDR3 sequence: CASSYPSGSGSGNTIYF. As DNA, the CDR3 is TGTGCCAGCAGTTACCCCTCGGGCTCGGGCTCTGGAAACACCATATATTTT.

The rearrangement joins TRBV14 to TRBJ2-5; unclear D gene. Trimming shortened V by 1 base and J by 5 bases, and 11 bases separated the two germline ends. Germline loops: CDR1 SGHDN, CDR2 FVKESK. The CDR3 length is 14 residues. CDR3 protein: CASSQGGTGETQYF. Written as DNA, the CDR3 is TGTGCCAGCAGCCAAGGTGGTACCGGTGAGACCCAGTACTTC.

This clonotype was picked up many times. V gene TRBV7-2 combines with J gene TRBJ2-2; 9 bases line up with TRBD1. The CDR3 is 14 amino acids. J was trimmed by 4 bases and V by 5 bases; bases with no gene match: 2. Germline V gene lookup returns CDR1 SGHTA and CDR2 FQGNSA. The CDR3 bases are TGTGCCAGCAGCCGGGACAGGGCCACCGGGGAGCTGTTTTTT. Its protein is CASSRDRATGELFF.

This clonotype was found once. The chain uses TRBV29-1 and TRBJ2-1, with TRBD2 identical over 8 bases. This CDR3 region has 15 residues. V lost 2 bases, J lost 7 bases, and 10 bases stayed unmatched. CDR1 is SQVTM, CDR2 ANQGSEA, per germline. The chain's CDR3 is CSVERGREGGNEQFF. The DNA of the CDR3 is TGCAGCGTTGAACGAGGACGGGAGGGGGGGAATGAGCAGTTCTTC.

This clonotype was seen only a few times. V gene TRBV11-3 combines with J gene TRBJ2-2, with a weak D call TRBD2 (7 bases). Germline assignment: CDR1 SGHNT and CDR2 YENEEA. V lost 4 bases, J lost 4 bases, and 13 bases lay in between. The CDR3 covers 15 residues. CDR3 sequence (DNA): TGTGCCAGCAGCTCGGGGGGCATCGGCACCGGGGAGCTGTTTTTT. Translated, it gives CASSSGGIGTGELFF.

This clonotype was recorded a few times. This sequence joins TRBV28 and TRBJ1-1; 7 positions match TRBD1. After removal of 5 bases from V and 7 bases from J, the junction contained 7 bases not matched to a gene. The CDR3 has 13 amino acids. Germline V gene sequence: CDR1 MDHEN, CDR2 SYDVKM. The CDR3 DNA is TGTGCCAGCAGTCCCGCCGGGACAGTTGAAGCTTTCTTT. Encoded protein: CASSPAGTVEAFF.

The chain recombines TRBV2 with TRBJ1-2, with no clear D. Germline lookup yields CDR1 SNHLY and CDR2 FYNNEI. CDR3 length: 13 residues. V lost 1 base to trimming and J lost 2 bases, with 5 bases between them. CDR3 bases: TGTGCCAGCAGTGAAGGGACGAACTATGGCTACACCTTC. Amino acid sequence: CASSEGTNYGYTF.

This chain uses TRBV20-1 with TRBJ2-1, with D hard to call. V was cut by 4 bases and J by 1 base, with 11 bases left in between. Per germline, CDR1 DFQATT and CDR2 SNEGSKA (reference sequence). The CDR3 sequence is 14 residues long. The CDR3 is CSATPDLSYNEQFF. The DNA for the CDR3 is TGCAGTGCTACGCCGGACCTTTCCTACAATGAGCAGTTCTTC.

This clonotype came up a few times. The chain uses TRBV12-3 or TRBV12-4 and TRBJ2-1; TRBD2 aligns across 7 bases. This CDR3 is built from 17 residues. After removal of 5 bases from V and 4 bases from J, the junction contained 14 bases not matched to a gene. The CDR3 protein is CASSPLGGGGGYNEQFF. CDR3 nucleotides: TGTGCCAGCAGTCCGTTAGGTGGGGGGGGGGGTTACAATGAGCAGTTCTTC.

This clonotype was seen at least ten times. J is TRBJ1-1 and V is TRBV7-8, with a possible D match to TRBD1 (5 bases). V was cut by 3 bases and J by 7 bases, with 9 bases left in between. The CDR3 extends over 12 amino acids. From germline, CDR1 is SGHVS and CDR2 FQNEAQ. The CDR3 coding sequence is TGTGCCAGCAGCTTGTGGGGGAATGAAGCTTTCTTT. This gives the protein CASSLWGNEAFF.

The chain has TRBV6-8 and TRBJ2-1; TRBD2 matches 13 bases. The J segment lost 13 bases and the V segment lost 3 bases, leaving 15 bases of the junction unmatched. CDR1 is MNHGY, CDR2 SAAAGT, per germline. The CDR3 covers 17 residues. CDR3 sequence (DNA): TGTGCCAGCAGTTATGGGGGAGGGGGGACTAGCGGGGCGCCCCAGTTCTTC. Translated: CASSYGGGGTSGAPQFF.

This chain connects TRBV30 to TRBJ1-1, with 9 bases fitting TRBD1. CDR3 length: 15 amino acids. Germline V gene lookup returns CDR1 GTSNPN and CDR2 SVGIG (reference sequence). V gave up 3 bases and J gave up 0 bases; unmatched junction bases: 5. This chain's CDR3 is CAWRSRQGVNTEAFF. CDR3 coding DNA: TGTGCCTGGAGGTCCCGACAGGGGGTGAACACTGAAGCTTTCTTT.

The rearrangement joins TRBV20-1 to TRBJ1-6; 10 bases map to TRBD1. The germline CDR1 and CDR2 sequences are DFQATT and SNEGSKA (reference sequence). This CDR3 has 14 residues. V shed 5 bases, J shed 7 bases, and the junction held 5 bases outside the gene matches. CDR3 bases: TGCAGTGCTGGGGGACAGGGGAGGAATTCACCCCTCCACTTT. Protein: CSAGGQGRNSPLHF.

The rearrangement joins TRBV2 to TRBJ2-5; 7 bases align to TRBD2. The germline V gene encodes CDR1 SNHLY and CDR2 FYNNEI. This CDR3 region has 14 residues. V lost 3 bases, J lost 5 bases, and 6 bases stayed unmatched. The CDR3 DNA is TGTGCCAGCAGTGAGGGACGGGGAGGGGAGACCCAGTACTTC. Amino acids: CASSEGRGGETQYF. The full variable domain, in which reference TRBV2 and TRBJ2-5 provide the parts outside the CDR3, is EPEVTQTPSHQVTQMGQEVILRCVPISNHLYFYWYRQILGQKVEFLVSFYNNEISEKSEIFDDQFSVERPDGSNFTLKIRSTKLEDSAMYFCASSEGRGGETQYFGPGTRLLVL.

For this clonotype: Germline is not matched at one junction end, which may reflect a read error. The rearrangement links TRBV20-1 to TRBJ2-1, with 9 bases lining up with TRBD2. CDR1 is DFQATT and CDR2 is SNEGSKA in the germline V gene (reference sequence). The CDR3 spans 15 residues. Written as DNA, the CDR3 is TGCAGTGCGAGAGGGGCCCCCTTAGCGGGAGTGGCGCAGTTCTTC. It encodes CSARGAPLAGVAQFF.

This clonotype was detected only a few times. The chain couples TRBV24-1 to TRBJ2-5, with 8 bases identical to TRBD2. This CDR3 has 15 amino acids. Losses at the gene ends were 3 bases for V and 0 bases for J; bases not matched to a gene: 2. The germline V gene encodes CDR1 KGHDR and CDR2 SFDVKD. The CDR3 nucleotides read TGTGCCACCAGTGATGCTAGCGGGTACCAAGAGACCCAGTACTTC. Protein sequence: CATSDASGYQETQYF.

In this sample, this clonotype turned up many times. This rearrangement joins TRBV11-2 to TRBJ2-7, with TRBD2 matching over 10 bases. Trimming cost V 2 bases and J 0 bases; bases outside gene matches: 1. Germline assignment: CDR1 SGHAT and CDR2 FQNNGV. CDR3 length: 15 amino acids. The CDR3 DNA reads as TGTGCCAGCAGCTTATTAGCGGGAGGCTCCTACGAGCAGTACTTC. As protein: CASSLLAGGSYEQYF.